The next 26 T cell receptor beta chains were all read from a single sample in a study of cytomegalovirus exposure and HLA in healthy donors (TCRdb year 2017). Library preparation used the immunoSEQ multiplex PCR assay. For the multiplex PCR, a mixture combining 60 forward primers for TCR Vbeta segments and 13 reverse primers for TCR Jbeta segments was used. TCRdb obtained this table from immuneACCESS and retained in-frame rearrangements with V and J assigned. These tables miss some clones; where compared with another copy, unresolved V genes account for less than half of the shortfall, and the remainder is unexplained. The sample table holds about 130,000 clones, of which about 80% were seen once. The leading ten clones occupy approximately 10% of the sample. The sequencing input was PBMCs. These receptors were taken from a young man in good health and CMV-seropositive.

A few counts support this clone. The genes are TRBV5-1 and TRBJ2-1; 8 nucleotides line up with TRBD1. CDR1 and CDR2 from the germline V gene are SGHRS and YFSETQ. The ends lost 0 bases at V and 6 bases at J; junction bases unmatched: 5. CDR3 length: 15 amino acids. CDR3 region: CASSLAQGARNEQFF. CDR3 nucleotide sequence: TGCGCCAGCAGCTTGGCCCAGGGGGCGCGCAATGAGCAGTTCTTC.

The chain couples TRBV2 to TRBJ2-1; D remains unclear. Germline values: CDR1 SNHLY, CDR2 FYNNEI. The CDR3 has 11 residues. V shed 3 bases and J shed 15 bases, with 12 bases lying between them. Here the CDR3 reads CASSERAPGFF. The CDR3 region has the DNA TGTGCCAGCAGTGAGCGAGCCCCCGGGTTCTTC.

This CDR3 reads CASSPWQARDNEQFF. DNA for the CDR3: TGTGCCAGCAGCCCCTGGCAGGCGAGGGACAATGAGCAGTTCTTC. The gene calls are TRBV7-8 and TRBJ2-1; a weak D match, TRBD2 (5 bases). Trimming shortened V by 5 bases and J by 5 bases, and 16 bases separated the two germline ends. The CDR3 is 15 amino acids. Germline CDR1 is SGHVS and CDR2 is FQNEAQ.

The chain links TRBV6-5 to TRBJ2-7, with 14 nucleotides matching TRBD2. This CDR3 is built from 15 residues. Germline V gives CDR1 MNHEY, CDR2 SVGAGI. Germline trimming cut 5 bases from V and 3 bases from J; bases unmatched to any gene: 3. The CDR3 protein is CASSRGLAGVYEQYF. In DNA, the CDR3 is TGTGCCAGCAGTAGGGGACTAGCGGGAGTCTACGAGCAGTACTTC.

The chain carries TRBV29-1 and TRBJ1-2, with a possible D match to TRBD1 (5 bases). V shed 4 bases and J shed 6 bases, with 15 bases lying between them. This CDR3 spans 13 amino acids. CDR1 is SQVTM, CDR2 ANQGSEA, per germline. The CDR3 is CSVVQGTTDGYTF. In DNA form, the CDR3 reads TGCAGCGTTGTTCAGGGAACGACGGATGGCTACACCTTC.

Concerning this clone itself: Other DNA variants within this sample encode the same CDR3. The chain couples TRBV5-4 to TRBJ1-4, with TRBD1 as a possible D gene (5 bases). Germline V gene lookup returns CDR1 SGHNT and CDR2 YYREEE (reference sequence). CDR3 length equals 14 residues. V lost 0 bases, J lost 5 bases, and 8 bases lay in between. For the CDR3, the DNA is TGTGCCAGCAGCTTGGGACAGAGAAATGAAAAACTGTTTTTT. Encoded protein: CASSLGQRNEKLFF.

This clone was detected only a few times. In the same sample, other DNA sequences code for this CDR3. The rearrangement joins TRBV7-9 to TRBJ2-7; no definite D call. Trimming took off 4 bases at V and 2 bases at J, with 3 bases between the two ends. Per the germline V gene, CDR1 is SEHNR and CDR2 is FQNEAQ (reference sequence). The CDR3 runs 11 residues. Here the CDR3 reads CASSSTYEQYF. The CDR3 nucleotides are TGTGCCAGCAGCTCCACCTACGAGCAGTACTTC.

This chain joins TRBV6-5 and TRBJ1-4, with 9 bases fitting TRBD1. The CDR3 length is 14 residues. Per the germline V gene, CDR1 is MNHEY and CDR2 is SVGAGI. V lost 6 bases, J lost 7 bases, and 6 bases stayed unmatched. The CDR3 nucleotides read TGTGCCAGCAGACGACAGGGGGGGGGTGAAAAACTGTTTTTT. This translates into CASRRQGGGEKLFF.

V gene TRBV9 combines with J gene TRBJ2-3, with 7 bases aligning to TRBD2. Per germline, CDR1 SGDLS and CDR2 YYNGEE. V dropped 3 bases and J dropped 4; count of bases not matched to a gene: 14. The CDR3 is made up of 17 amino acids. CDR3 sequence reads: CASSGPMGEGSADTQYF. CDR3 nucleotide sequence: TGTGCCAGCAGCGGCCCTATGGGGGAGGGCTCCGCAGATACGCAGTATTTT.

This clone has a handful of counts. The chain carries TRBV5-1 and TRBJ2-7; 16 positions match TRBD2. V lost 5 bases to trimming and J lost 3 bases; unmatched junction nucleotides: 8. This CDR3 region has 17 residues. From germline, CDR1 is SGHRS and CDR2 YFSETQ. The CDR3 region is CASRVGTSGRAGYEQYF. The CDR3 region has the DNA TGCGCCAGCAGAGTGGGGACTAGCGGGAGGGCCGGCTACGAGCAGTACTTC.

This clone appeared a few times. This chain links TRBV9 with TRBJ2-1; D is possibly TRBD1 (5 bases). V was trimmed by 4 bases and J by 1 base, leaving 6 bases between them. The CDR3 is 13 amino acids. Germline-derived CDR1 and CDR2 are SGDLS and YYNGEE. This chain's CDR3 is CASSSGSYNEQFF. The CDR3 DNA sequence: TGTGCCAGCAGCTCAGGGTCCTACAATGAGCAGTTCTTC.

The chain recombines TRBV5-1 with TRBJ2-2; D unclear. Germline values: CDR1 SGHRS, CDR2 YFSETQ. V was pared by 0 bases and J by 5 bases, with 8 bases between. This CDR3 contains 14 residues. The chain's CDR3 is CASSLVYGTGELFF. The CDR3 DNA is TGCGCCAGCAGCTTGGTTTACGGGACCGGGGAGCTGTTTTTT.

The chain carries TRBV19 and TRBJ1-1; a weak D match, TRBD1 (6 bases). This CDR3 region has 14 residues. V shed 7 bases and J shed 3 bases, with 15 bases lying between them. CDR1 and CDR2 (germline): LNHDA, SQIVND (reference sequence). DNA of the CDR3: TGTGCCAGTACTTTAAGGGGGAGCGACACTGAAGCTTTCTTT. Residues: CASTLRGSDTEAFF.

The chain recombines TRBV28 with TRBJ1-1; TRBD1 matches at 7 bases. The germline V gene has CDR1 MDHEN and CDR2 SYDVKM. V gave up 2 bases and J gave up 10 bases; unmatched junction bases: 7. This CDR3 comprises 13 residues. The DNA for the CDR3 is TGTGCCAGCAGTTTAGATACAGGGGTGACAGCTTTCTTT. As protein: CASSLDTGVTAFF.

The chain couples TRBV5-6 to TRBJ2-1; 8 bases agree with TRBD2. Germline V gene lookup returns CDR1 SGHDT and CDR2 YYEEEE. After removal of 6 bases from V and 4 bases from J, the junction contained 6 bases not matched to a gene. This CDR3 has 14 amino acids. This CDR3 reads CASTRLARYNEQFF. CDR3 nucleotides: TGTGCCAGCACCAGACTAGCGAGGTACAATGAGCAGTTCTTC.

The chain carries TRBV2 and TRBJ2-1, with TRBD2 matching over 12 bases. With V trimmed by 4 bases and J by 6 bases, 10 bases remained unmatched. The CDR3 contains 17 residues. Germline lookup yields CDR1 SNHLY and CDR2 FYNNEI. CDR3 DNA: TGTGCCAGCAGTGGGCGGCTAGCGGGAGGGGGTTTCAATGAGCAGTTCTTC. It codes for CASSGRLAGGGFNEQFF.

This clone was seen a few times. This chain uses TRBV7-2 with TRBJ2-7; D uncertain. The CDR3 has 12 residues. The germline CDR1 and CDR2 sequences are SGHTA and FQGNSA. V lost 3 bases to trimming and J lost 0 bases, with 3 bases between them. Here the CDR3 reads CASSFSSYEQYF. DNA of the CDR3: TGTGCCAGCAGCTTTAGCTCCTACGAGCAGTACTTC.

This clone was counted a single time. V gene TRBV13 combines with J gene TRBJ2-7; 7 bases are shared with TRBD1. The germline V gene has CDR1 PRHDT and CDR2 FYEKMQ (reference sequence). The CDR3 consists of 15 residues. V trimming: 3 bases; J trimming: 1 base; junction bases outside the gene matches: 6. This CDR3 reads CASSFTGTASYEQYF. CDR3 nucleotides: TGTGCCAGCAGCTTCACCGGGACAGCATCCTACGAGCAGTACTTC.

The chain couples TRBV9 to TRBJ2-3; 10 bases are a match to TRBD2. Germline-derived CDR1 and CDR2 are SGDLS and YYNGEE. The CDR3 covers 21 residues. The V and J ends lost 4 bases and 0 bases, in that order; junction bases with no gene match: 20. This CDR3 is CASSPLPSGRPTLSSTDTQYF. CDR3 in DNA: TGTGCCAGCAGCCCGCTGCCTAGCGGGAGACCAACTTTATCTAGCACAGATACGCAGTATTTT.

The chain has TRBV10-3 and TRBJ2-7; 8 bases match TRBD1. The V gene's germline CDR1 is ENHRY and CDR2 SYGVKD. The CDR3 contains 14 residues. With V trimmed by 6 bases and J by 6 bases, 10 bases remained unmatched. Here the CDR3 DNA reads TGTGCCATCAGGAAGACAGGGGTTGCTGGCGAGCAGTACTTC. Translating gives CAIRKTGVAGEQYF.

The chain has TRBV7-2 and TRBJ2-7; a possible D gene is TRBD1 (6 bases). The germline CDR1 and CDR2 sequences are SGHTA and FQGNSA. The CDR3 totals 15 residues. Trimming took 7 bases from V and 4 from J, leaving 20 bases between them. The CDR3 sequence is CASKSGQRVEYEQYF. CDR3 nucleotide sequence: TGTGCCAGCAAATCGGGACAACGTGTCGAATACGAGCAGTACTTC.

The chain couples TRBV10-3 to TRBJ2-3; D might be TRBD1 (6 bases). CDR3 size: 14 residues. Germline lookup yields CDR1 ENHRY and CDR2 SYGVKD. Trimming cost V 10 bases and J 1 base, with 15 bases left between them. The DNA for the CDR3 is TGTGCCACCTGGACAGCCAAGGGCACAGATACGCAGTATTTT. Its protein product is CATWTAKGTDTQYF.

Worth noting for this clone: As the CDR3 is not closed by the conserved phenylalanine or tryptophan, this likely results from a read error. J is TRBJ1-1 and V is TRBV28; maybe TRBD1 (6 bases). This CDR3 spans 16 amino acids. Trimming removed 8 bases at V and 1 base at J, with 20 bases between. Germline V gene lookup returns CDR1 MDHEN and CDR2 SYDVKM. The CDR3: CASYPTPMGANTEAFL. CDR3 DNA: TGTGCCAGCTACCCGACCCCCATGGGGGCGAACACTGAAGCTTTCCTT.

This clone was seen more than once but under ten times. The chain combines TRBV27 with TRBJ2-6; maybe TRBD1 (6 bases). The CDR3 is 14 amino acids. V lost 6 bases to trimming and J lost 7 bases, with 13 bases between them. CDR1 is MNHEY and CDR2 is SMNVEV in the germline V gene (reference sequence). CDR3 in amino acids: CASSHGRGANVLTF. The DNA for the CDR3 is TGTGCCAGCAGCCACGGCAGGGGAGCCAACGTCCTGACTTTC.

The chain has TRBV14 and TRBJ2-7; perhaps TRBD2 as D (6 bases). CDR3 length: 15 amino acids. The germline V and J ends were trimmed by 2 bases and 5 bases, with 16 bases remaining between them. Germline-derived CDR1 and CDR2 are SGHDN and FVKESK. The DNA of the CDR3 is TGTGCCAGCAGCCAAATACTAGCCGGGGTCCACGAGCAGTACTTC. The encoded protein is CASSQILAGVHEQYF.

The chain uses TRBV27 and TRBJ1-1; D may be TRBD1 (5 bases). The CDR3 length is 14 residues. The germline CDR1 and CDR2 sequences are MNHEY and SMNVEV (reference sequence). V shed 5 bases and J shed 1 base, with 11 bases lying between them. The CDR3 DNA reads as TGTGCCAGCAGTCCGACGGGGGGGAACACTGAAGCTTTCTTT. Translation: CASSPTGGNTEAFF.